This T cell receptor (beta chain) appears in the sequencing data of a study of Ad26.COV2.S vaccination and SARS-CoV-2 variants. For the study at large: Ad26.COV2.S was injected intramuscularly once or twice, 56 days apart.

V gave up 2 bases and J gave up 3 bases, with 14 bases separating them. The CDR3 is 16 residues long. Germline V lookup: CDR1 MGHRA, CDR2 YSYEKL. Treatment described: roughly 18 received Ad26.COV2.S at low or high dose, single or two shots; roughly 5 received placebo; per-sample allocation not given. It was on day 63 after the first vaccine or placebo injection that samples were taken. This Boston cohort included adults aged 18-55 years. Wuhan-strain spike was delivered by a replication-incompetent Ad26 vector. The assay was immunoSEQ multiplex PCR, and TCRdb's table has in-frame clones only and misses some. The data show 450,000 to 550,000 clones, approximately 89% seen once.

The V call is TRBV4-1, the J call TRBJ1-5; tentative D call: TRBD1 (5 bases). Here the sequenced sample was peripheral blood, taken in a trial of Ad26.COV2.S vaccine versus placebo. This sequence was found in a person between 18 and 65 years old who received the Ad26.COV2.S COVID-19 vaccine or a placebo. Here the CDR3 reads CASSQFPAGLNQPQHF. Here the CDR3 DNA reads TGCGCCAGCAGCCAATTCCCGGCGGGGCTCAATCAGCCCCAGCATTTT.